One and the same sample provided the 8 T cell receptor beta chains below, sequenced in a study of beta chain features in type 1 diabetes. All of the isolated RNA was reverse transcribed, so expressed TCRB transcripts were sequenced. Data came from immunoSEQ multiplex PCR; TCRdb stores just in-frame clones and leaves some out. The top ten clones hold around 0.63% of a sample with about 180,000 clones, about 13% of them seen once. The sample taken for sequencing was central memory CD4+ T cells from blood. The receptor source for this set is a young woman in good health.

This clone has only a few counts. The chain carries TRBV27 and TRBJ2-1; D is perhaps TRBD2 (5 bases). CDR3 size: 14 residues. Trimming took off 6 bases at V and 7 bases at J, with 16 bases between the two ends. Germline assignment: CDR1 MNHEY and CDR2 SMNVEV (reference sequence). As DNA, the CDR3 is TGTGCCAGCAGCCCCGACCGGGATCAAAATGAGCAGTTCTTC. Translated: CASSPDRDQNEQFF.

This chain links TRBV18 with TRBJ2-2, with a weak D call TRBD1 (6 bases). This CDR3 is built from 16 residues. Per germline, CDR1 KGHSH and CDR2 LQKENI. Trimming cost V 6 bases and J 3 bases, with 17 bases left between them. This CDR3 is CASSQGKGVYTGELFF. CDR3 DNA sequence: TGTGCCAGCTCGCAAGGGAAGGGGGTCTACACCGGGGAGCTGTTTTTT.

This chain links TRBV28 with TRBJ2-1; 9 nucleotides line up with TRBD1. Trimming took 6 bases from V and 10 from J; bases not matched to a gene: 13. The germline CDR1 and CDR2 sequences are MDHEN and SYDVKM. The CDR3 has 15 amino acids. CDR3 sequence reads: CASSVDRGRSGEQFF. CDR3 sequence (DNA): TGTGCCAGCAGCGTGGACAGGGGCCGGTCCGGGGAGCAGTTCTTC.

This CDR3 reads CASSAQGFTNEKLFF. In DNA form, the CDR3 reads TGTGCCAGCAGCGCCCAGGGGTTCACTAATGAAAAACTGTTTTTT. V and J are TRBV11-2 and TRBJ1-4, with D possibly being TRBD1 (6 bases). The length of the CDR3 is 15 residues. CDR1 and CDR2 from the germline V gene are SGHAT and FQNNGV. The germline V and J ends were trimmed by 5 bases and 2 bases, with 12 bases remaining between them.

CDR3 in amino acids: CASSTGTAYNEQFF. The DNA of the CDR3 is TGCGCCAGCAGTACCGGGACTGCTTACAATGAGCAGTTCTTC. This sequence joins TRBV5-1 and TRBJ2-1; maybe TRBD2 (6 bases). The CDR3 length is 14 residues. CDR1 is SGHRS, CDR2 YFSETQ, per germline. V was trimmed by 5 bases and J by 4 bases, leaving 13 bases between them. The full variable domain, with the rest looked up from reference TRBV5-1 and TRBJ2-1, is KAGVTQTPRYLIKTRGQQVTLSCSPISGHRSVSWYQQTPGQGLQFLFEYFSETQRNKGNFPGRFSGRQFSNSRSEMNVSTLELGDSALYLCASSTGTAYNEQFFGPGTRLTVL.

V and J are TRBV12-5 and TRBJ1-1; possible D gene TRBD1, 5 bases. Trimming shortened V by 2 bases and J by 1 base, and 5 bases separated the two germline ends. The CDR3 length is 13 residues. Germline V lookup: CDR1 LGHNT, CDR2 FRNRAP. CDR3 amino acids: CASGLTGNTEAFF. The CDR3 DNA reads as TGTGCTAGTGGTTTGACAGGGAACACTGAAGCTTTCTTT.

This clone was detected only a few times. The chain employs TRBV7-2 and TRBJ1-2; D gene uncertain. Trimming removed 6 bases from V and 2 bases from J, with 13 bases in between. The length of the CDR3 is 14 residues. CDR1 SGHTA and CDR2 FQGNSA come from the germline V gene. The CDR3, as DNA: TGTGCCAGCAGGGAGTCTAGAACAAACTATGGCTACACCTTC. This gives the protein CASRESRTNYGYTF.

As for this clone: This specimen includes other DNA sequences encoding the same CDR3. The J gene is TRBJ2-7, the V gene TRBV18; 11 nucleotides agree with TRBD2. This CDR3 is built from 15 residues. Germline CDR1 is KGHSH and CDR2 is LQKENI. Germline trimming cut 3 bases from V and 1 base from J; bases unmatched to any gene: 2. The CDR3 protein is CASSPGTSGSYEQYF. In nucleotides, the CDR3 is TGTGCCAGCTCACCGGGGACTAGCGGTTCCTACGAGCAGTACTTC.